The 20 T cell receptor beta chains below come from one sample, sequenced in a study of T cell changes during pregnancy in multiple sclerosis. Sequencing was performed with immunoSEQ multiplex PCR; in TCRdb, only in-frame clones are kept and a portion is missing. The sample holds about 40,000 clones; under 95% are singletons and the top ten take approximately 1.3%. Source material: PBMCs (not recorded whether the cells were cultured). These receptors originate from a female donor with multiple sclerosis, enrolled in a pregnancy study.

This chain joins TRBV10-3 and TRBJ2-1; D is unclear. This CDR3 has 18 amino acids. Trimming stripped 0 bases from V and 0 bases from J, with 15 bases between. The germline V gene has CDR1 ENHRY and CDR2 SYGVKD. CDR3 bases: TGTGCCATCAGTGAGTCCGGTTGGTTACGGAGCTCCTACAATGAGCAGTTCTTC. This translates into CAISESGWLRSSYNEQFF.

The chain uses TRBV7-9 and TRBJ2-7, with a tentative D call TRBD2 (5 bases). The length of the CDR3 is 17 residues. Deletions cut 5 bases from V and 6 bases from J, with 26 bases between. The V gene's germline CDR1 is SEHNR and CDR2 FQNEAQ (reference sequence). The CDR3: CASSPPAANPFGGEQYF. The CDR3 region has the DNA TGTGCCAGCAGCCCACCAGCGGCCAACCCCTTTGGAGGCGAGCAGTACTTC.

CDR3 sequence: CASSLIGGNYGYTF. The DNA of the CDR3 is TGTGCCAGCAGTTTAATAGGAGGGAACTATGGCTACACCTTC. The gene calls are TRBV28 and TRBJ1-2; D remains unclear. Per germline, CDR1 MDHEN and CDR2 SYDVKM. V was cut by 2 bases and J by 2 bases, with 9 bases left in between. The CDR3 covers 14 residues.

As DNA, the CDR3 is TGTGCCAGCAGCCAAGCCCAGGGTTGGGGCACTGAAGCTTTCTTT. Translation gives CASSQAQGWGTEAFF. V is TRBV14 and J is TRBJ1-1, with D possibly TRBD1 on 5 matching bases. Germline CDR1 SGHDN, CDR2 FVKESK. CDR3 length: 15 amino acids. Trimming removed 1 base from V and 4 bases from J, with 13 bases in between.

This chain links TRBV19 with TRBJ2-1, with a possible D match to TRBD2 (6 bases). The germline V and J ends were trimmed by 6 bases and 6 bases, with 18 bases remaining between them. The CDR3 is 15 residues long. Germline CDR1 and CDR2: LNHDA and SQIVND (reference sequence). The CDR3 bases are TGTGCCAGTAGGACTTCGAACCTGGGGGGCAATGAGCAGTTCTTC. Amino acid sequence: CASRTSNLGGNEQFF.

V and J are TRBV25-1 and TRBJ2-2; weak D call: TRBD1 (6 bases). Between the trimmed V and J ends, which lost 6 bases and 2 bases, there was a span of 10 bases. The germline CDR1 and CDR2 sequences are MGHDK and SYGVNS. The CDR3 runs 14 residues. The CDR3 DNA follows: TGTGCCAGCAGCGGGACACCAAACACCGGGGAGCTGTTTTTT. Translation gives CASSGTPNTGELFF.

The J gene is TRBJ2-1, the V gene TRBV7-2; 10 bases map to TRBD2. The V gene end was trimmed by 1 base and the J gene end by 8 bases; junction bases not matched to a gene: 5. The CDR3 length is 15 residues. Germline CDR1 is SGHTA and CDR2 is FQGNSA. DNA for the CDR3: TGTGCCAGCAGCTTAGAACTAGCGGGAATCTATGAGCAGTTCTTC. Its protein is CASSLELAGIYEQFF.

The chain carries TRBV10-3 and TRBJ2-7; D not certain. Trimming shortened V by 3 bases and J by 5 bases, and 14 bases separated the two germline ends. The germline CDR1 and CDR2 sequences are ENHRY and SYGVKD. The CDR3 covers 14 residues. In nucleotides, the CDR3 is TGTGCCATCAGTGAACAATCCAGCGTAGACGAGCAGTACTTC. It specifies CAISEQSSVDEQYF.

The J gene is TRBJ2-1, the V gene TRBV10-1, with 10 bases lining up with TRBD1. V gave up 6 bases and J gave up 13 bases; unmatched junction bases: 6. The CDR3 is 12 residues long. Per germline, CDR1 WNHNN and CDR2 SYGVQD (reference sequence). The DNA of the CDR3 is TGCGCCAGCAGCACAGGGACAGGGGCACAGTTCTTC. This codes for CASSTGTGAQFF.

The J gene is TRBJ2-2, the V gene TRBV19; D perhaps matches TRBD2 (5 bases). This CDR3 is 14 amino acids long. V lost 7 bases and J lost 0, with 9 bases in between. Germline V gene sequence: CDR1 LNHDA, CDR2 SQIVND (reference sequence). The CDR3 DNA follows: TGTGCCAGTAATGTGAGGGCGAACACCGGGGAGCTGTTTTTT. Amino acid sequence: CASNVRANTGELFF.

The CDR3 bases are TGTGCCAGCAGCCCTCGGACTAGAATCACAGATACGCAGTATTTT. Amino acids: CASSPRTRITDTQYF. This chain connects TRBV14 to TRBJ2-3; 7 bases fit TRBD2. Germline assignment: CDR1 SGHDN and CDR2 FVKESK. Trimming cost V 4 bases and J 2 bases; bases outside gene matches: 6. This CDR3 has 15 residues.

The chain combines TRBV9 with TRBJ2-1, with D uncertain. Germline V gene data show CDR1 as SGDLS and CDR2 as YYNGEE. The CDR3 spans 17 residues. The V end lost 2 bases, the J end lost 7 bases, and 22 bases lay between the germline ends. The CDR3 reads CASSVHPPEERRNEQFF. For the CDR3, the DNA is TGTGCCAGCAGCGTCCACCCTCCGGAAGAAAGAAGGAATGAGCAGTTCTTC.

The chain combines TRBV6-4 with TRBJ2-1, with D unresolved. Germline CDR1 and CDR2: MRHNA and SNTAGT. The CDR3 loop spans 15 amino acids. The V gene lost 3 bases and the J gene lost 2 bases, with 11 bases spanning the gap. CDR3 in DNA: TGTGCCAGCAGTGAGTTCGGGTCAACCTACAATGAGCAGTTCTTC. This translates into CASSEFGSTYNEQFF.

The chain joins TRBV15 to TRBJ2-7, with 9 bases identical to TRBD1. Per germline, CDR1 LNHNV and CDR2 YYDKDF (reference sequence). The junction had 10 bases not matched to a gene; V was cut back by 1 base and J by 6 bases. This CDR3 spans 16 amino acids. The CDR3 coding sequence is TGTGCCACCAGCAGAGGGGGACAGGGTCCCCTTCGCGAGCAGTACTTC. Translating it yields CATSRGGQGPLREQYF.

As DNA, the CDR3 is TGTGCCAGCAGCTTGGGACAGGGAGGGGATGGCTACACCTTC. This translates into CASSLGQGGDGYTF. This rearrangement joins TRBV5-5 to TRBJ1-2, with 7 bases matching TRBD1. This CDR3 has 14 amino acids. Germline values: CDR1 SGHKS, CDR2 YYEKEE (reference sequence). The V segment lost 0 bases and the J segment 6 bases; nucleotides outside the gene matches: 5.

The chain uses TRBV7-9 and TRBJ2-7; the match to TRBD1 covers 10 bases. The CDR3 is made up of 16 amino acids. J was trimmed by 5 bases and V by 4 bases; bases with no gene match: 11. In germline, CDR1 is SEHNR, CDR2 FQNEAQ (reference sequence). Written as DNA, the CDR3 is TGTGCCAGCAGCTCCCCGGGAGGGACAGGGGACCACGAGCAGTACTTC. Translating it yields CASSSPGGTGDHEQYF.

The J gene is TRBJ2-5, the V gene TRBV28; TRBD2 agrees at 10 bases. This CDR3 has 15 residues. The V gene's germline CDR1 is MDHEN and CDR2 SYDVKM. J was trimmed by 4 bases and V by 8 bases; bases with no gene match: 10. CDR3 DNA sequence: TGTGCCAGCGTTATTAGCGGGAGGTTTCGAGAGACCCAGTACTTC. Translated: CASVISGRFRETQYF.

V and J are TRBV18 and TRBJ1-4; 8 bases line up with TRBD1. The CDR3 loop spans 14 amino acids. Per germline, CDR1 KGHSH and CDR2 LQKENI. J lost 5 bases, V lost 3 bases, and 2 bases had no gene match. DNA for the CDR3: TGTGCCAGCTCACCGGGACAGGAGAATGAAAAACTGTTTTTT. The encoded protein is CASSPGQENEKLFF.

The V and J genes are TRBV5-6 and TRBJ2-2; 7 bases line up with TRBD2. CDR1 is SGHDT and CDR2 is YYEEEE in the germline V gene. This CDR3 spans 15 amino acids. The ends lost 1 base at V and 4 bases at J; junction bases unmatched: 4. CDR3 sequence: CASSLPGGSTGELFF. CDR3 coding DNA: TGTGCCAGCAGCTTGCCGGGAGGAAGCACCGGGGAGCTGTTTTTT. Looking up the rest from reference TRBV5-6 and TRBJ2-2 gives the full variable domain: DAGVTQSPTHLIKTRGQQVTLRCSPKSGHDTVSWYQQALGQGPQFIFQYYEEEERQRGNFPDRFSGHQFPNYSSELNVNALLLGDSALYLCASSLPGGSTGELFFGEGSRLTVL.

The V call is TRBV30, the J call TRBJ2-3; D call uncertain. The CDR3 consists of 12 residues. Per the germline V gene, CDR1 is GTSNPN and CDR2 is SVGIG (reference sequence). Between the trimmed V and J ends, which lost 5 bases and 2 bases, there was a span of 8 bases. The CDR3 spells CAWGYDTDTQYF. The DNA for the CDR3 is TGTGCCTGGGGATATGACACAGATACGCAGTATTTT.